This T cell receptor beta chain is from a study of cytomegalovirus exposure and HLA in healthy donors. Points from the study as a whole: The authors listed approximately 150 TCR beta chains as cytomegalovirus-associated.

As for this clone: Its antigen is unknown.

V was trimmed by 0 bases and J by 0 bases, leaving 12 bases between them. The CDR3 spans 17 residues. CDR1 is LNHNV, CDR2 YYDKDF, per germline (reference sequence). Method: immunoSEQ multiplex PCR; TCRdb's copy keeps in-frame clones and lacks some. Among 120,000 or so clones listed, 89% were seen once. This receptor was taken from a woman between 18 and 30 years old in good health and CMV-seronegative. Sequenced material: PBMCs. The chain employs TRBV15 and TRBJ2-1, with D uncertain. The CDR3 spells CATSRDLGGASYNEQFF. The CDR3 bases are TGTGCCACCAGCAGAGATCTTGGCGGAGCCTCCTACAATGAGCAGTTCTTC.